This TCR beta chain was captured in a study of T cells in narcolepsy. Profiled with immunoSEQ multiplex PCR; TCRdb holds only in-frame clones, not every one. The repertoire holds around 27,000 clones, with around 82% as singletons. The CDR3 is 17 residues long. Germline V gives CDR1 MNHEY, CDR2 SMNVEV (reference sequence). J lost 4 bases, V lost 1 base, and 7 bases had no gene match. Overall study findings and caveats: Some memory CD4+ repertoires had no autoreactive clone sequences.

Points on this clone: Its specificity is unknown.

The rearrangement uses TRBV27 and TRBJ1-1; TRBD1 agrees at 12 bases. The sequenced material came from CD45RA- memory CD4+ T cells from PBMCs. This clonotype originated in a human donor with narcolepsy. The CDR3 is CASSLFGTGGLGTEAFF. CDR3 bases: TGTGCCAGCAGTTTATTTGGGACAGGGGGCCTTGGCACTGAAGCTTTCTTT.